The rows below give T cell receptor beta chains drawn from one sample of a study of regulatory T cells in long-lasting Graves disease. In TCRdb, the multiplex PCR reads were re-called with MiXCR into one record per CDR3 protein. The sample has 400,000 to 500,000 distinct CDR3 sequences, 15% seen once; the top ten hold approximately 15%. These data also featured in a second study, about T cells in Graves' hyperthyroidism and ophthalmopathy.

Here the sequenced sample was peripheral blood mononuclear cells (PBMCs), taken at new diagnosis, from a patient treated with antithyroid drugs. The receptors derive from a woman in her thirties with Graves disease. CDR3s include the opening cysteine and the closing phenylalanine or tryptophan. Each record gives: V gene, clone size, D gene, J gene, CDR3 protein, CDR3 DNA. A D gene is named only where the DNA matches it firmly. Some rows mark clone size as missing; the rest say once, few, many or name a class of expanded clone.

TRBV27,few,.,TRBJ1-5,CASSLDSLYQPQHF,TGTGCCAGCAGCTTGGACAGCCTTTATCAGCCCCAGCATTTT
TRBV7-3,many,.,TRBJ2-1,CASSLGGRVREEQFF,TGTGCCAGCAGCTTAGGGGGTAGAGTCCGGGAAGAGCAGTTCTTC
TRBV2,many,.,TRBJ1-2,CASSEGTVYGYTF,TGTGCCAGCAGTGAAGGGACAGTCTATGGCTACACCTTC
TRBV18,.,.,TRBJ2-3,CASSPLRQARPSNDTDTQYF,TGTGCCAGCTCACCACTGAGACAGGCGCGTCCCTCCAACGACACAGATACGCAGTATTTT
TRBV30,many,TRBD2,TRBJ2-1,CAWSVRRTSGSIDEQFF,TGTGCCTGGAGTGTACGGCGGACTAGCGGGAGTATTGATGAGCAGTTCTTC
TRBV30,many,TRBD2,TRBJ2-1,CAWSPIAGRGDEQFF,TGTGCCTGGAGCCCTATAGCGGGTCGGGGTGATGAGCAGTTCTTC
TRBV6-2/TRBV6-3,many,TRBD1,TRBJ1-1,CASSEYRGRARNTEAFF,TGTGCCAGCAGTGAATACAGGGGCCGGGCTCGGAACACTGAAGCTTTCTTT
TRBV20-1,few,.,TRBJ1-5,CSARPRQDYSNQPQHF,TGCAGTGCTAGACCCCGACAGGACTATAGCAATCAGCCCCAGCATTTT
TRBV12-3/TRBV12-4,many,TRBD1,TRBJ1-1,CASSGQGARMNTEAFF,TGTGCCAGCAGCGGACAGGGGGCAAGGATGAACACTGAAGCTTTCTTT
TRBV19,few,.,TRBJ1-2,CASSEGYGYTF,TGTGCCAGTAGCGAAGGATATGGCTACACCTTC
TRBV30,many,.,TRBJ1-2,CAWSVTRIYNYGYTF,TGTGCCTGGAGTGTAACAAGAATTTATAACTATGGCTACACCTTC
TRBV7-3,many,.,TRBJ2-7,CASSSSLLASEQYF,TGTGCCAGCAGCTCTAGCCTCCTAGCGAGCGAGCAGTACTTC
TRBV7-9,few,TRBD2,TRBJ2-5,CASSLAALAGAMETQYF,TGTGCCAGCAGCTTAGCGGCACTAGCGGGAGCTATGGAGACCCAGTACTTC
TRBV20-1,.,TRBD2,TRBJ2-3,CSAPAGGALTSTDTQYF,TGCAGTGCTCCCGCGGGAGGGGCCTTAACTAGCACAGATACGCAGTATTTT
TRBV6-1,.,.,TRBJ2-1,CASSLGWKFEQFF,TGTGCCAGCAGCCTGGGGTGGAAGTTTGAGCAGTTCTTC
TRBV7-9,.,TRBD2,TRBJ2-7,CASSLVAGGTNEQYF,TGTGCCAGCAGCTTAGTAGCGGGAGGGACAAACGAGCAGTACTTC
TRBV7-8,many,.,TRBJ2-3,CASSLMGTNTQYF,TGTGCCAGCAGCTTGATGGGGACAAATACGCAGTATTTT
TRBV7-3,.,.,TRBJ1-1,CASSTKGGLEAFF,TGTGCCAGCAGCACCAAGGGGGGTTTAGAAGCTTTCTTT
TRBV14,.,TRBD2,TRBJ2-1,CASSQVLAGYNEQFF,TGTGCCAGCAGCCAGGTGCTAGCGGGCTACAATGAGCAGTTCTTC
TRBV29-1,many,TRBD1,TRBJ1-6,CSAKTGGNSPLHF,TGCAGCGCAAAGACAGGGGGCAATTCACCCCTCCACTTT
TRBV18,many,.,TRBJ2-5,CASSPPYGQYQETQYF,TGTGCCAGCTCACCACCGTACGGGCAGTACCAAGAGACCCAGTACTTC
TRBV20-1,many,.,TRBJ2-1,CGATLSSVSYNEQFF,TGCGGTGCCACGCTATCCTCAGTCTCCTACAATGAGCAGTTCTTC
TRBV24-1,many,.,TRBJ2-1,CATSDDPPGKQFF,TGTGCCACCAGTGATGACCCCCCCGGGAAGCAGTTCTTC
TRBV5-1,.,TRBD2,TRBJ2-1,CASSPRTRGEQFF,TGCGCCAGCAGCCCCAGGACTAGAGGGGAGCAGTTCTTC
TRBV6-2/TRBV6-3,.,TRBD1,TRBJ1-3,CASSYWGTGSGNTIYF,TGTGCCAGCAGTTACTGGGGGACAGGGTCTGGAAACACCATATATTTT
TRBV12-5,.,.,TRBJ1-2,CASGLVRGNANYGYTF,TGTGCTAGTGGTTTGGTACGAGGGAACGCTAACTATGGCTACACCTTC
TRBV5-1,.,.,TRBJ2-7,CATGGIEFHEQYF,TGCGCCACGGGCGGAATTGAATTCCACGAGCAGTACTTC
TRBV12-3/TRBV12-4,many,.,TRBJ1-1,CASSLKLGPTEAFF,TGTGCCAGCAGTTTAAAGCTAGGGCCCACTGAAGCTTTCTTT
TRBV11-2,many,TRBD2,TRBJ2-3,CASIDPRGSGRRTDTQYF,TGTGCCAGCATCGACCCGCGTGGTAGCGGGAGGCGTACAGATACGCAGTATTTT
TRBV6-5,many,TRBD2,TRBJ2-7,CASSYLLAGAHEQYF,TGTGCCAGCAGTTACTTACTAGCGGGAGCGCACGAGCAGTACTTC
TRBV10-3,.,.,TRBJ2-2,CATLDNNKGIAGELFF,TGTGCCACCTTGGACAATAACAAGGGGATCGCCGGGGAGCTGTTTTTT
TRBV19,.,.,TRBJ1-5,CAGSARRGDNQPQHF,TGTGCCGGTAGTGCACGGCGGGGGGACAATCAGCCCCAGCATTTT
TRBV9,.,.,TRBJ2-3,CASSSRLSGDTQYF,TGTGCCAGCAGCTCCCGGCTTTCGGGAGATACGCAGTATTTT
TRBV6-1,.,TRBD1,TRBJ1-4,CASITGTAREKLFF,TGTGCCAGCATAACCGGGACAGCGCGTGAAAAACTGTTTTTT
TRBV25-1,many,.,TRBJ1-1,CASSRPAGLAGAFF,TGTGCCAGCAGTCGACCGGCGGGCCTTGCCGGAGCTTTCTTT
TRBV7-3,many,TRBD2,TRBJ2-1,CASSLGPSGSNEQFF,TGTGCCAGCAGCTTAGGGCCTAGCGGGAGCAATGAGCAGTTCTTC
TRBV7-8,few,TRBD2,TRBJ2-1,CASSNGGLAGEGGEQFF,TGTGCCAGCAGCAATGGGGGACTAGCGGGAGAGGGCGGTGAGCAGTTCTTC
TRBV5-1,.,TRBD1,TRBJ2-2,CASSFRGQEGGELFF,TGCGCCAGCAGCTTCAGGGGGCAGGAAGGCGGGGAGCTGTTTTTT
TRBV24-1,.,.,TRBJ2-2,CATSSGPPVGELFF,TGTGCCACCAGCTCCGGACCCCCAGTTGGGGAGCTGTTTTTT
TRBV5-1,many,TRBD1,TRBJ1-1,CASSYRGDSLNTEAFF,TGCGCCAGCAGTTACAGGGGCGACAGTTTGAACACTGAAGCTTTCTTT
TRBV20-1,few,TRBD1,TRBJ2-3,CSATPTGVSTDTQYF,TGCAGTGCTACCCCGACAGGGGTGAGCACAGATACGCAGTATTTT
TRBV5-5,.,.,TRBJ2-7,CASSLGASLGYEQYF,TGTGCCAGCAGCTTAGGCGCGAGTCTAGGGTACGAGCAGTACTTC
TRBV6-1,.,TRBD1,TRBJ2-3,CASSVDRVTTDTQYF,TGTGCCAGCAGTGTGGACAGGGTGACGACAGATACGCAGTATTTT
TRBV28,many,TRBD2,TRBJ2-2,CASSLLGWSGTSGRTENTGELFF,TGTGCCAGCAGTCTCCTAGGGTGGTCGGGGACTAGCGGGAGAACAGAGAACACCGGGGAGCTGTTTTTT
TRBV20-1,many,TRBD1,TRBJ1-5,CSATTGQGARQPQHF,TGCAGTGCTACTACAGGACAGGGGGCACGTCAGCCCCAGCATTTT
TRBV11-2,many,TRBD1,TRBJ1-1,CASSLVRQGRAEAFF,TGTGCCAGCAGCTTAGTCCGACAGGGTAGGGCTGAAGCTTTCTTT
TRBV5-4,.,TRBD1,TRBJ2-3,CASSLGQGRDTQYF,TGTGCCAGCAGCTTGGGACAGGGGAGAGATACGCAGTATTTT
TRBV27,many,.,TRBJ2-3,CASSLGVTDTQYF,TGTGCCAGCAGTTTAGGGGTCACAGATACGCAGTATTTT
TRBV5-4,.,TRBD1,TRBJ1-2,CASSSGTGKRYGYTF,TGTGCCAGCAGCTCTGGGACAGGAAAGCGCTATGGCTACACCTTC
TRBV6-9,.,TRBD1,TRBJ2-2,CASSSPGQGPTGELFF,TGTGCCAGCAGTTCCCCGGGACAGGGACCCACCGGGGAGCTGTTTTTT
TRBV7-9,many,TRBD1,TRBJ1-1,CASSSTGAFLNTEAFF,TGTGCCAGCAGCTCAACAGGGGCCTTCCTGAACACTGAAGCTTTCTTT
TRBV28,many,.,TRBJ1-3,CASNTVNSGNTIYF,TGTGCCAGCAATACGGTAAACTCTGGAAACACCATATATTTT
TRBV7-8,few,.,TRBJ1-2,CASSLALDSSYGYTF,TGTGCCAGCAGCTTAGCTTTGGACAGCTCCTATGGCTACACCTTC
TRBV27,few,.,TRBJ2-3,CASSLEGPDTQYF,TGTGCCAGCAGCCTAGAGGGGCCAGATACGCAGTATTTT
TRBV28,many,.,TRBJ2-5,CASSEPKQGRETQYF,TGTGCCAGCAGTGAGCCGAAACAGGGAAGAGAGACCCAGTACTTC
TRBV20-1,.,.,TRBJ2-2,CSARPGLPPGELFF,TGCAGTGCGCGACCGGGACTCCCCCCCGGGGAGCTGTTTTTT
TRBV19,few,TRBD1,TRBJ1-5,CASSIINRGLSNQPQHF,TGTGCCAGTAGTATCATCAACAGGGGACTGAGCAATCAGCCCCAGCATTTT
TRBV7-9,many,.,TRBJ2-1,CASSSPRSGEQFF,TGTGCCAGCAGCTCCCCCCGCTCAGGCGAGCAGTTCTTC
TRBV11-3,many,TRBD2,TRBJ2-1,CASSLDSGRTYNEQFF,TGTGCCAGCAGCTTAGATAGCGGGAGGACCTACAATGAGCAGTTCTTC
TRBV5-1,many,.,TRBJ1-2,CASSLDGPRASGYTF,TGCGCCAGCAGCTTGGATGGACCACGGGCGAGTGGCTACACCTTC